This TCR beta chain was documented in a study of T cell responses to AZD1222 COVID-19 vaccine. The study's findings and limits: Spike-specific TCR breadth and depth went up after people got two AZD1222 doses. Nearly half of spike-specific TCRs reportedly target variant regions that are unmutated in the B.1.351 and B.1.1.7 variants.

Details on this clone: The antigen remains unidentified.

Method: immunoSEQ multiplex PCR; TCRdb's copy keeps in-frame clones and lacks some. The table includes about 100,000 clones, about nine tenths detected once. Germline V gives CDR1 LNHNV, CDR2 YYDKDF (reference sequence). The CDR3 length is 15 residues. The ends lost 0 bases at V and 6 bases at J; junction bases unmatched: 4. V usage is TRBV15 and J usage is TRBJ2-7; 11 bases align to TRBD2. This specimen was peripheral blood, taken on day 0 of AZD1222 vaccination. The source of this sequence is an adult in good health. This chain's CDR3 is CATSRDAGLAGEQYF. The CDR3, as DNA: TGTGCCACCAGCAGAGATGCAGGACTAGCGGGCGAGCAGTACTTC.